The sequence of this T cell receptor beta chain was determined in a study of T cells in Graves' hyperthyroidism and ophthalmopathy. Amplification yielded TCR beta CDR3 regions, with RNA transcripts as the source. TCR CDR3 regions were first amplified by RT-PCR with HTBI primers. MiXCR, run by TCRdb on the multiplex PCR reads, gives a single entry per CDR3 protein. The repertoire consists of approximately 300,000 distinct CDR3 sequences, with 15% to 20% occurring once and the leading ten covering just over 55%. The table lists this clonotype with many counts. The germline V gene has CDR1 SQVTM and CDR2 ANQGSEA. The V end was cut by 4 bases, the J end by 2 bases, with 9 bases between. This CDR3 is built from 12 residues.

This TCR was recovered from a woman in her sixties with Graves' ophthalmopathy. Sequenced input: blood. The chain employs TRBV29-1 and TRBJ2-7, with D perhaps matching TRBD2 (5 bases). The CDR3 loop is CSVVRGAYEQYF. The CDR3 DNA is TGCAGCGTTGTTCGGGGAGCCTACGAGCAGTACTTC.